These 9 T cell receptor beta chains came from one sample sequenced in a study of blood T cell repertoires in COVID-19. Only in-frame clones appear in the TCRdb table, and some are missing; sequencing was by immunoSEQ multiplex PCR. The table has 30,000 to 50,000 clones, around 96% seen once; the top ten hold roughly 4%. Source material: peripheral blood. Source of these receptors: a human donor with active COVID-19. The donor label of this sample is uncertain.

The chain uses TRBV5-3 and TRBJ2-7; 10 bases fit TRBD2. TRBV5-3 is given ORF status, its function remaining uncertain. The V gene end was trimmed by 2 bases and the J gene end by 3 bases; junction bases not matched to a gene: 8. This CDR3 comprises 16 residues. The CDR3 region is CARSLRLAGFIYEQYF. DNA for the CDR3: TGTGCCAGAAGCTTACGACTAGCGGGTTTTATCTACGAGCAGTACTTC.

The V call is TRBV11-3, the J call TRBJ2-7; TRBD1 agrees at 7 bases. CDR3 length equals 15 residues. Germline V gene lookup returns CDR1 SGHNT and CDR2 YENEEA. The J segment lost 2 bases and the V segment lost 5 bases, leaving 9 bases of the junction unmatched. Here the CDR3 reads CASSPRRDRAYEQYF. The CDR3 region has the DNA TGTGCCAGCAGCCCTCGCCGAGACAGGGCCTACGAGCAGTACTTC.

The rearrangement joins TRBV7-2 to TRBJ2-1; possibly TRBD1 for D (5 bases). CDR3 length: 14 amino acids. V was cut by 5 bases and J by 2 bases, with 10 bases left in between. CDR1 is SGHTA, CDR2 FQGNSA, per germline. CDR3 bases: TGTGCCAGCAGCCCGCAAGGGGCCTACAATGAGCAGTTCTTC. It translates to CASSPQGAYNEQFF.

The chain joins TRBV5-8 to TRBJ1-2; D possibly corresponds to TRBD1 (5 bases). Germline V lookup: CDR1 SGHTS, CDR2 YDEGEE. The CDR3 loop spans 13 amino acids. Trimming removed 4 bases from V and 3 bases from J, with 10 bases in between. The CDR3 nucleotides read TGTGCCAGCAGCCTGGGACGGGACTATGGCTACACCTTC. Its protein is CASSLGRDYGYTF.

The chain uses TRBV28 and TRBJ2-3; no clear D gene. V was trimmed by 2 bases and J by 3 bases, leaving 9 bases between them. The CDR3 runs to 14 residues. Germline values: CDR1 MDHEN, CDR2 SYDVKM. CDR3 DNA: TGTGCCAGCAGTTTAATCTACCGTACAGATACGCAGTATTTT. Translating gives CASSLIYRTDTQYF.

The chain links TRBV6-6 to TRBJ1-1; D uncertain. Trimming took 2 bases from V and 4 from J, leaving 11 bases between them. There are 14 residues in the CDR3. Per germline, CDR1 MNHNY and CDR2 SVGAGI (reference sequence). CDR3 sequence (DNA): TGTGCCAGCAGTTACCCGGAGGTCGGCACTGAAGCTTTCTTT. Translated, it gives CASSYPEVGTEAFF.

The chain is built from TRBV5-1 and TRBJ1-1; D remains ambiguous. CDR3 length: 14 amino acids. V lost 5 bases and J 0 bases, leaving 11 bases between the germline ends. Germline values: CDR1 SGHRS, CDR2 YFSETQ. The CDR3 DNA reads TGCGCCAGCAGTCAACAGCAAGTGAACACTGAAGCTTTCTTT. It is translated as CASSQQQVNTEAFF.

This rearrangement joins TRBV10-1 to TRBJ2-2; D gene unclear. Germline V gene lookup returns CDR1 WNHNN and CDR2 SYGVQD (reference sequence). This CDR3 has 13 amino acids. V lost 2 bases to trimming and J lost 5 bases, with 6 bases between them. DNA for the CDR3: TGCGCCAGCAGTGAGCAGTTTACCGGGGAGCTGTTTTTT. It yields the protein CASSEQFTGELFF.

This chain connects TRBV28 to TRBJ2-7, with a weak D call TRBD2 (5 bases). V was pared by 2 bases and J by 3 bases, with 8 bases between. Germline assignment: CDR1 MDHEN and CDR2 SYDVKM. The length of the CDR3 is 13 residues. CDR3 sequence: CASSLVRVYEQYF. As DNA, the CDR3 is TGTGCCAGCAGTTTAGTGCGGGTCTACGAGCAGTACTTC.